The clone carrying this TCR beta chain was seen more than once but under ten times. Its specificity is not known. These data come from a study of T cells in Graves' hyperthyroidism and ophthalmopathy. Study-wide findings and caveats: Most thyroid clonotypes with frequency above 0.001 were detected in blood.

The CDR3 extends over 16 amino acids. Trimming pared 0 bases from V and 4 bases from J, leaving 16 bases between. Germline loops: CDR1 DFQATT, CDR2 SNEGSKA (reference sequence). TCR beta CDR3 region amplification was performed from RNA transcripts. The TCR CDR3 was amplified in a first-round RT-PCR using the HTBI primer set. TCRdb re-derived calls from the multiplex PCR reads in MiXCR, one entry per CDR3 protein. Of around 430,000 distinct CDR3 sequences in the sample, more than 13% were seen once. The J gene is TRBJ1-5, the V gene TRBV20-1; no reliable D call. The TCR originated in a woman under 40 with Graves' hyperthyroidism. Sequenced: blood. CDR3 loop: CSARDLLKDLNQPQHF. The CDR3 nucleotides are TGCAGTGCTAGAGATCTCTTAAAAGATCTAAATCAGCCCCAGCATTTT.